The source of this T cell receptor (beta chain) is a study of blood T cell repertoires in COVID-19. Study summary: Italy, Spain and the United States were the sources of the convalescent and acute COVID-19 samples.

Profiled with immunoSEQ multiplex PCR; TCRdb holds only in-frame clones, not every one. The table records under 350,000 clones, around 86% of them present only once. Participants' reported clinical history set cohort assignment. This CDR3 is 15 amino acids long. Germline CDR1 is SSHAT and CDR2 is FNYEAQ (reference sequence). In the case of this clone: The junction does not match germline at one end; this may be a read error.

The sample comprised PBMCs or T cells enriched from blood (not recorded which). This TCR came from a woman aged 40 to 50 with acute COVID-19. The rearrangement joins TRBV7-7 to TRBJ2-5, with TRBD1 matching over 9 bases. The chain's CDR3 is CASSRGGQGQETQYF. The CDR3 bases are TGTGCTAGCAGCCGGGGCGGACAGGGGCAAGAGACCCAGTACTTC.